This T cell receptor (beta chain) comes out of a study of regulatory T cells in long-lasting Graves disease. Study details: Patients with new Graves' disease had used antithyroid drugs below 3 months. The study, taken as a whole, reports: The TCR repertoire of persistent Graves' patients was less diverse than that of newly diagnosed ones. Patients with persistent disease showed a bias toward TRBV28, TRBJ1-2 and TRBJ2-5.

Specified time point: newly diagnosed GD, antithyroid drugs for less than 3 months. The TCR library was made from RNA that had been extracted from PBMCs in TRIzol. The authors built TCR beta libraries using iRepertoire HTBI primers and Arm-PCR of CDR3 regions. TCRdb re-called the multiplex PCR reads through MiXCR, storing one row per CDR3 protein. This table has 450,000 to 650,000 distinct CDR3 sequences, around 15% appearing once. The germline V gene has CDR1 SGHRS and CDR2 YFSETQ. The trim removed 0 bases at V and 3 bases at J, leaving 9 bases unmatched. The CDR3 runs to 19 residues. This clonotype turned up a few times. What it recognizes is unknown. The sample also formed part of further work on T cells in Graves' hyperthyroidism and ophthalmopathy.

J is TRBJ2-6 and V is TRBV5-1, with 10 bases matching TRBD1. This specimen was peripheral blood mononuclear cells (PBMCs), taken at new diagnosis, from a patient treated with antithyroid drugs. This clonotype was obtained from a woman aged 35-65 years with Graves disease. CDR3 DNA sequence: TGCGCCAGCAGCTTGGTCCCCGGGACAGGGGTGAATGGGGCCAACGTCCTGACTTTC. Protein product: CASSLVPGTGVNGANVLTF.